This T cell receptor (beta chain) came from a study of cytomegalovirus exposure and HLA in healthy donors. Study-wide points: The listing of 150 to 200 TCR beta chains classed them as cytomegalovirus-associated. When a later analysis compared HLA-associated TCR beta chains with equally common others, the HLA-associated chains turned out to be more clonally expanded and to have lower generation probabilities.

Germline V CDR1 and CDR2: SNHLY, FYNNEI. Trimming at V came to 7 bases and at J to 4 bases, leaving 7 bases not matched to a gene. This CDR3 contains 15 residues. The PCR used 60 Vbeta and 13 Jbeta primers. Original data processing: Later work found around 72 million unique TCR beta chains, with about 10 million shared. Sequenced by immunoSEQ multiplex PCR; TCRdb stores in-frame clones only, minus some. V and J calls and clone size follow that table, whereas D and trimming were derived from the DNA. The data contain approximately 74,000 clones, 80% to 90% of them seen just once; the ten biggest clones take up roughly 2.9%. As regards this clone: Its antigen is unidentified.

The rearrangement links TRBV2 to TRBJ2-1, with TRBD1 identical over 10 bases. The source is a woman younger than 45 in good health and CMV-seronegative. What was sequenced was PBMCs. CDR3 amino acids: CASNPDRGSYNEQFF. The CDR3 DNA reads as TGTGCCAGCAATCCGGACAGGGGGTCTTACAATGAGCAGTTCTTC. The variable domain in full, completed from reference TRBV2 and TRBJ2-1, reads EPEVTQTPSHQVTQMGQEVILRCVPISNHLYFYWYRQILGQKVEFLVSFYNNEISEKSEIFDDQFSVERPDGSNFTLKIRSTKLEDSAMYFCASNPDRGSYNEQFFGPGTRLTVL.